Below, 26 T cell receptor beta chains from the same sample are listed, as sequenced in a study of control samples from healthy donors and cancer patients. TCRdb keeps only in-frame clones here, not all; method: immunoSEQ multiplex PCR. Of approximately 150,000 clones listed, approximately 94% are singletons. The sample was PBMCs. The source of these receptors is a man aged 60 to 69 with colorectal cancer.

The chain combines TRBV3-1 (or the pseudogene TRBV3-2) with TRBJ1-6; a weak D match, TRBD1 (6 bases). The V end was cut by 5 bases, the J end by 10 bases, with 15 bases between. From germline, CDR1 is LGHDT and CDR2 YNNKEL (reference sequence). The CDR3 extends over 14 amino acids. The CDR3 loop is CASSSYREASPLHF. The CDR3, as DNA: TGTGCCAGCAGCTCTTACAGGGAGGCCTCACCCCTCCACTTT.

V is TRBV24-1 and J is TRBJ1-2; no clear D. Germline CDR1 reads KGHDR; CDR2 reads SFDVKD. Trimming pared 4 bases from V and 4 bases from J, leaving 6 bases between. This CDR3 contains 12 residues. CDR3 nucleotide sequence: TGTGCCACCAGTGAAAGAACCTATGGCTACACCTTC. Protein: CATSERTYGYTF.

The gene calls are TRBV18 and TRBJ2-3; D is ambiguous. The CDR3 totals 14 residues. The V end was cut by 2 bases, the J end by 3 bases, with 9 bases between. The germline V gene encodes CDR1 KGHSH and CDR2 LQKENI. Written as DNA, the CDR3 is TGTGCCAGCTCACCAGCTCAGGCAACAGATACGCAGTATTTT. It yields the protein CASSPAQATDTQYF.

The genes are TRBV28 and TRBJ1-6; TRBD1 matches 9 bases. V shed 1 base and J 1 base; nucleotides not matched to a gene: 5. Germline loops: CDR1 MDHEN, CDR2 SYDVKM. This CDR3 has 18 amino acids. In nucleotides, the CDR3 is TGTGCCAGCAGTTTATTGGGACAGGGTTGGTCCTATAATTCACCCCTCCACTTT. As protein: CASSLLGQGWSYNSPLHF.

The chain joins TRBV30 to TRBJ2-2, with 10 nucleotides matching TRBD2. Germline V gene data show CDR1 as GTSNPN and CDR2 as SVGIG (reference sequence). The CDR3 loop spans 14 amino acids. DNA for the CDR3: TGTGTACTAGGGCCTCTAGCGGGGGCCGGGGAGCTGTTTTTT. It translates to CVLGPLAGAGELFF. The full variable domain, with the rest looked up from reference TRBV30 and TRBJ2-2, is SQTIHQWPATLVQPVGSPLSLECTVEGTSNPNLYWYRQAAGRGLQLLFYSVGIGQISSEVPQNLSASRPQDRQFILSSKKLLLSDSGFYLCVLGPLAGAGELFFGEGSRLTVL.

The chain uses TRBV19 and TRBJ2-3; 10 positions agree with TRBD2. The germline gives CDR1 LNHDA, CDR2 SQIVND (reference sequence). Trimming cost V 4 bases and J 0 bases; bases outside gene matches: 13. This CDR3 has 19 residues. The CDR3 bases are TGTGCCAGTAGTAAGGGGAAGGCTAGCGGGGGTTCTAGCACAGATACGCAGTATTTT. It encodes CASSKGKASGGSSTDTQYF.

CDR3 bases: TGTGCCACCAGTGATTTTCGGGGGGACACCGGGGAGCTGTTTTTT. Translated: CATSDFRGDTGELFF. The rearrangement joins TRBV24-1 to TRBJ2-2; 7 nucleotides line up with TRBD2. Germline V gene lookup returns CDR1 KGHDR and CDR2 SFDVKD. The CDR3 has 15 amino acids. The trim removed 1 base at V and 3 bases at J, leaving 1 base unmatched.

The chain has TRBV11-2 and TRBJ2-6; maybe TRBD1 (5 bases). Between the trimmed V and J ends, which lost 5 bases and 0 bases, there was a span of 11 bases. The CDR3 is 16 amino acids. In germline, CDR1 is SGHAT, CDR2 FQNNGV. The CDR3 nucleotides are TGTGCCAGCAGCCTTCAGGGTTTCTCTGGGGCCAACGTCCTGACTTTC. Translating it yields CASSLQGFSGANVLTF.

This clone showed up just once. The genes are TRBV30 and TRBJ1-6; 10 positions match TRBD1. Trimming cost V 0 bases and J 10 bases; bases outside gene matches: 3. The germline V gene encodes CDR1 GTSNPN and CDR2 SVGIG (reference sequence). The CDR3 length is 14 residues. CDR3 DNA: TGTGCCTGGAGTGTGGGGACAGGGGCATCACCCCTCCACTTT. Its translation is CAWSVGTGASPLHF.

V and J are TRBV27 and TRBJ1-2, with 9 bases matching TRBD1. The CDR3 extends over 15 amino acids. Germline loops: CDR1 MNHEY, CDR2 SMNVEV (reference sequence). Trimming cost V 5 bases and J 7 bases; bases outside gene matches: 11. DNA for the CDR3: TGTGCCAGCAGTCCCCGTACAGGGGGCAACGGTGGCTACACCTTC. Amino acid sequence: CASSPRTGGNGGYTF.

The table lists this clone with a count of one. The rearrangement uses TRBV19 and TRBJ2-3, with D maybe TRBD1 (5 bases). The CDR3 runs to 15 residues. Looked up from germline, CDR1 is LNHDA and CDR2 is SQIVND (reference sequence). V lost 3 bases to trimming and J lost 0 bases, with 10 bases between them. The CDR3 region is CASSIRAGSTDTQYF. The CDR3 bases are TGTGCCAGTAGTATTCGGGCAGGGAGCACAGATACGCAGTATTTT.

The chain links TRBV5-5 to TRBJ2-7, with D possibly TRBD1 on 6 matching bases. The germline V and J ends were trimmed by 2 bases and 1 base, with 10 bases remaining between them. The CDR3 is made up of 14 amino acids. CDR1 and CDR2 (germline): SGHKS, YYEKEE (reference sequence). The CDR3 nucleotides read TGTGCCAGCAGCTTCGGCCAGGGGTCCTACGAGCAGTACTTC. Its protein product is CASSFGQGSYEQYF.

This clone was recorded only once. The chain uses TRBV24-1 and TRBJ2-1; no clear D. From germline, CDR1 is KGHDR and CDR2 SFDVKD. The CDR3 contains 16 residues. V was shortened by 3 bases and J by 5 bases, with 16 bases between the two germline ends. The CDR3 coding sequence is TGTGCCACCAGTGATCCCGCAGGAACCGACCACAATGAGCAGTTCTTC. The encoded protein is CATSDPAGTDHNEQFF.

The CDR3 here is CAIGTGGDTGELFF. The CDR3 DNA is TGTGCCATCGGGACAGGGGGCGACACCGGGGAGCTGTTTTTT. The chain carries TRBV10-3 and TRBJ2-2, with 12 nucleotides matching TRBD1. This CDR3 spans 14 amino acids. With 8 bases clipped from V and 3 bases from J, the junction kept 1 base outside the gene matches. Germline lookup yields CDR1 ENHRY and CDR2 SYGVKD.

The chain links TRBV2 to TRBJ1-5, with a weak D call TRBD1 (5 bases). Germline values: CDR1 SNHLY, CDR2 FYNNEI. The CDR3 spans 12 residues. Trimming removed 8 bases at V and 2 bases at J, with 7 bases between. CDR3 in amino acids: CASETGNQPQHF. CDR3 DNA sequence: TGTGCCAGCGAGACAGGCAATCAGCCCCAGCATTTT.

The rearrangement joins TRBV4-2 to TRBJ2-7, with 9 bases fitting TRBD1. Germline V lookup: CDR1 LGHNA, CDR2 YNFKEQ. The CDR3 runs to 15 residues. Trimming removed 4 bases from V and 2 bases from J; junction bases left unmatched: 6. CDR3 loop: CASSLGTGPTYEQYF. The CDR3 region has the DNA TGTGCCAGCAGCCTAGGGACAGGGCCAACCTACGAGCAGTACTTC.

This sequence joins TRBV5-1 and TRBJ2-7, with D uncertain. CDR3 size: 15 residues. CDR1 is SGHRS, CDR2 YFSETQ, per germline. The germline V and J ends were trimmed by 0 bases and 0 bases, with 10 bases remaining between them. The CDR3 sequence: CASSLAGRSSYEQYF. CDR3 nucleotides: TGCGCCAGCAGCTTGGCGGGTAGGAGCTCCTACGAGCAGTACTTC.

CDR3 bases: TGTGCCAGCAGTTTGGATGAAGTCACTGAAGCTTTCTTT. Protein product: CASSLDEVTEAFF. The chain recombines TRBV12-3 or TRBV12-4 with TRBJ1-1; no reliable D call. The germline V and J ends were trimmed by 3 bases and 4 bases, with 9 bases remaining between them. This CDR3 spans 13 amino acids.

V and J are TRBV7-9 and TRBJ1-1, with D perhaps matching TRBD1 (6 bases). The CDR3 is 14 residues long. Germline CDR1 reads SEHNR; CDR2 reads FQNEAQ (reference sequence). V was cut by 1 base and J by 0 bases, with 6 bases left in between. CDR3 bases: TGTGCCAGCAGCTTAGGACAGGTGAACACTGAAGCTTTCTTT. This encodes CASSLGQVNTEAFF.

The chain recombines TRBV20-1 with TRBJ2-4, with 7 bases that match TRBD2. The length of the CDR3 is 14 residues. V trimming: 3 bases; J trimming: 8 bases; junction bases outside the gene matches: 10. Germline CDR1 reads DFQATT; CDR2 reads SNEGSKA (reference sequence). CDR3 region: CSASQTGGSDIQYF. In DNA form, the CDR3 reads TGCAGTGCTAGTCAGACGGGGGGATCGGACATTCAGTACTTC.

The rearrangement joins TRBV7-2 to TRBJ1-2; D is unresolved. CDR3 size: 13 residues. Germline V gene lookup returns CDR1 SGHTA and CDR2 FQGNSA. Trimming cost V 3 bases and J 8 bases, with 13 bases left between them. The CDR3 sequence: CASSFPPGRGYTF. CDR3 in DNA: TGTGCCAGCAGCTTCCCCCCGGGCAGAGGCTACACCTTC.

The chain couples TRBV18 to TRBJ2-2, with D maybe TRBD1 (5 bases). V was trimmed by 3 bases and J by 4 bases, leaving 15 bases between them. There are 16 residues in the CDR3. Germline loops: CDR1 KGHSH, CDR2 LQKENI. The CDR3 loop reads CASSPPRERGTGELFF. The CDR3 coding sequence is TGTGCCAGCTCACCCCCCAGGGAACGCGGCACCGGGGAGCTGTTTTTT. Based on the CDR3 plus reference TRBV18 and TRBJ2-2, the full variable domain is NAGVMQNPRHLVRRRGQEARLRCSPMKGHSHVYWYRQLPEEGLKFMVYLQKENIIDESGMPKERFSAEFPKEGPSILRIQQVVRGDSAAYFCASSPPRERGTGELFFGEGSRLTVL.

The chain links TRBV19 to TRBJ2-5; D possibly corresponds to TRBD1 (6 bases). V lost 1 base, J lost 4 bases, and 10 bases lay in between. Germline V lookup: CDR1 LNHDA, CDR2 SQIVND (reference sequence). CDR3 length: 14 residues. The CDR3 nucleotides are TGTGCCAGTAGTATAGGAAAGGGGGTAGAGACCCAGTACTTC. Protein product: CASSIGKGVETQYF.

The rearrangement joins TRBV18 to TRBJ2-1; a possible D gene is TRBD1 (6 bases). Germline V gives CDR1 KGHSH, CDR2 LQKENI. Trimming took off 4 bases at V and 5 bases at J, with 18 bases between the two ends. CDR3 length: 16 residues. DNA for the CDR3: TGTGCCAGCTCACGCGAACAGGGAAACCAGAACAATGAGCAGTTCTTC. Translating gives CASSREQGNQNNEQFF.

V is TRBV29-1 and J is TRBJ2-3; possibly TRBD2 for D (6 bases). The germline V gene has CDR1 SQVTM and CDR2 ANQGSEA. The CDR3 sequence is 15 residues long. The ends were cut back, 6 bases at V and 2 bases at J, with 18 bases in the middle. CDR3: CSVLEGSGSTDTQYF. The CDR3 DNA reads as TGCAGCGTGTTGGAGGGCTCAGGGTCCACAGATACGCAGTATTTT.

The gene calls are TRBV12-3 or TRBV12-4 and TRBJ1-2; 7 bases are shared with TRBD1. The CDR3 runs 12 residues. V gave up 4 bases and J gave up 8 bases; unmatched junction bases: 4. CDR3 sequence reads: CASSSTGIGYTF. CDR3 nucleotides: TGTGCCAGCAGTTCGACAGGGATCGGCTACACCTTC.